This entry lists 18 T cell receptor beta chains sequenced from one sample in a study of cytomegalovirus exposure and HLA in healthy donors listed by TCRdb under 2017. Library preparation was by the immunoSEQ multiplex PCR assay. The multiplex PCR relied on a mix of 60 forward primers for TCR Vbeta segments and 13 reverse primers for TCR Jbeta segments. What TCRdb holds here is the immuneACCESS table cut down to in-frame rearrangements. Part of the clones is not present; checked against another copy, under half of the missing clones reflect an unresolved V gene, and the others are unexplained. The sample table holds around 190,000 clones, of which about four fifths were seen once. The ten largest make up around 2% of the sample. Sequences were obtained from PBMCs. The receptors come from a man aged 18 to 29 in good health and CMV-seronegative.

The V and J genes are TRBV4-3 and TRBJ2-5; 7 bases are a match to TRBD2. CDR1 and CDR2 (germline): LGHNA, YSLEER. The CDR3 covers 16 residues. The V segment lost 3 bases and the J segment 7 bases; nucleotides outside the gene matches: 14. The CDR3 sequence: CASSHRGPGGGGTQYF. The CDR3 DNA sequence: TGCGCCAGCAGCCACCGGGGACCGGGTGGCGGGGGGACCCAGTACTTC.

V usage is TRBV19 and J usage is TRBJ1-1; TRBD1 agrees at 9 bases. The ends lost 4 bases at V and 4 bases at J; junction bases unmatched: 4. The CDR3 is made up of 14 amino acids. Germline V gene lookup returns CDR1 LNHDA and CDR2 SQIVND (reference sequence). CDR3: CASSSRDRATEAFF. CDR3 DNA: TGTGCCAGTAGTAGCCGGGACAGGGCCACTGAAGCTTTCTTT. Complete variable domain (other parts from reference TRBV19 and TRBJ1-1): DGGITQSPKYLFRKEGQNVTLSCEQNLNHDAMYWYRQDPGQGLRLIYYSQIVNDFQKGDIAEGYSVSREKKESFPLTVTSAQKNPTAFYLCASSSRDRATEAFFGQGTRLTVV.

Here the CDR3 reads CATSLHPGQGAKIGNTIYF. Here the CDR3 DNA reads TGTGCCACCAGCCTGCATCCGGGACAGGGGGCGAAAATTGGAAACACCATATATTTT. The chain recombines TRBV15 with TRBJ1-3; TRBD1 matches 12 bases. CDR1 is LNHNV, CDR2 YYDKDF, per germline (reference sequence). V lost 5 bases, J lost 3 bases, and 14 bases stayed unmatched. This CDR3 spans 19 amino acids. Complete variable domain (other parts from reference TRBV15 and TRBJ1-3): DAMVIQNPRYQVTQFGKPVTLSCSQTLNHNVMYWYQQKSSQAPKLLFHYYDKDFNNEADTPDNFQSRRPNTSFCFLDIRSPGLGDTAMYLCATSLHPGQGAKIGNTIYFGEGSWLTVV.

J is TRBJ2-7 and V is TRBV2; D is possibly TRBD2 (6 bases). Germline values: CDR1 SNHLY, CDR2 FYNNEI. Trimming left V 5 bases short and J 6 bases short, with 14 bases between. The CDR3 spans 13 residues. The CDR3 protein is CASSPEGGPEQYF. The CDR3 region has the DNA TGTGCCAGCAGTCCCGAGGGAGGTCCCGAGCAGTACTTC.

The chain links TRBV4-1 to TRBJ1-5, with D possibly matching TRBD1 (6 bases). The CDR3 extends over 15 amino acids. With 5 bases removed from V and 9 bases from J, the gap between germline ends came to 20 bases. Looked up from germline, CDR1 is MGHRA and CDR2 is YSYEKL. CDR3 amino acids: CASSEATGGVWPQHF. As DNA, the CDR3 is TGCGCCAGCAGCGAGGCGACAGGTGGAGTTTGGCCCCAGCATTTT.

This chain links TRBV6-5 with TRBJ2-7; 9 nucleotides align to TRBD1. Germline-derived CDR1 and CDR2 are MNHEY and SVGAGI. The ends lost 5 bases at V and 2 bases at J; junction bases unmatched: 7. This CDR3 contains 15 residues. CDR3 nucleotides: TGTGCCAGCAGTAAAAGGACAGGGGCCCCCTACGAGCAGTACTTC. This codes for CASSKRTGAPYEQYF.

V and J are TRBV7-8 and TRBJ2-5; a weak D match, TRBD2 (5 bases). This CDR3 is 13 amino acids long. CDR1 and CDR2 (germline): SGHVS, FQNEAQ. V lost 7 bases, J lost 2 bases, and 11 bases lay in between. The CDR3, as DNA: TGTGCCAGCAACGGGGTCCGGCAAGAGACCCAGTACTTC. This sequence encodes CASNGVRQETQYF.

This clone was found once. This chain joins TRBV19 and TRBJ1-1, with a weak D call TRBD1 (6 bases). V was cut by 7 bases and J by 1 base, with 16 bases left in between. This CDR3 is built from 15 residues. Germline loops: CDR1 LNHDA, CDR2 SQIVND (reference sequence). The CDR3 DNA is TGTGCCAGTAATTCCCAGGGGCGGACGAACACTGAAGCTTTCTTT. Its translation is CASNSQGRTNTEAFF.

The V call is TRBV5-1, the J call TRBJ1-2; weak D call: TRBD1 (5 bases). Between the trimmed V and J ends, which lost 5 bases and 2 bases, there was a span of 19 bases. The CDR3 loop spans 16 amino acids. Germline V gene lookup returns CDR1 SGHRS and CDR2 YFSETQ. CDR3 DNA: TGCGCCAGCAGTTTCTTGACAGACCAGACAAACTATGGCTACACCTTC. It translates to CASSFLTDQTNYGYTF.

This clone is a singleton in its sample. This chain links TRBV7-9 with TRBJ2-3; 9 positions agree with TRBD2. The germline V gene encodes CDR1 SEHNR and CDR2 FQNEAQ (reference sequence). V was clipped by 1 base and J by 2 bases; unmatched bases: 10. This CDR3 comprises 18 residues. The CDR3 spells CASSLGGGLAFDTDTQYF. The CDR3 DNA sequence: TGTGCCAGCAGCTTAGGGGGAGGACTAGCGTTTGACACAGATACGCAGTATTTT.

The chain joins TRBV25-1 to TRBJ2-7; 11 bases are a match to TRBD1. In germline, CDR1 is MGHDK, CDR2 SYGVNS. The V gene end was trimmed by 3 bases and the J gene end by 10 bases; junction bases not matched to a gene: 8. The CDR3 has 14 amino acids. The CDR3 region has the DNA TGTGCCAGCAGTGAGGGACAGGGGGTTTTTATCCAGTACTTC. Translating gives CASSEGQGVFIQYF.

The chain carries TRBV5-6 and TRBJ2-2; 7 positions match TRBD1. CDR3 size: 14 residues. Looked up from germline, CDR1 is SGHDT and CDR2 is YYEEEE. V dropped 2 bases and J dropped 5; count of bases not matched to a gene: 3. CDR3 nucleotide sequence: TGTGCCAGCAGCTTCCGGGACAGAACCGGGGAGCTGTTTTTT. Translating it yields CASSFRDRTGELFF.

J is TRBJ2-1 and V is TRBV5-1, with 12 bases that match TRBD2. The V and J ends lost 1 base and 5 bases, in that order; junction bases with no gene match: 7. The CDR3 extends over 17 amino acids. Germline V gives CDR1 SGHRS, CDR2 YFSETQ. This CDR3 reads CASSLWLAGGPNNEQFF. Here the CDR3 DNA reads TGCGCCAGCAGCTTGTGGCTAGCGGGAGGGCCCAACAATGAGCAGTTCTTC.

The chain joins TRBV5-6 to TRBJ2-1, with D possibly matching TRBD1 (5 bases). Germline CDR1 and CDR2: SGHDT and YYEEEE. V lost 1 base, J lost 5 bases, and 13 bases lay in between. CDR3 length equals 15 residues. CDR3 sequence (DNA): TGTGCCAGCAGCTTGATATTCCAGGGTAACAATGAGCAGTTCTTC. Translating gives CASSLIFQGNNEQFF.

This chain uses TRBV7-2 with TRBJ1-1, with D perhaps matching TRBD1 (6 bases). V was cut by 1 base and J by 1 base, with 13 bases left in between. From germline, CDR1 is SGHTA and CDR2 FQGNSA. The CDR3 spans 16 residues. The DNA for the CDR3 is TGTGCCAGCAGCTTAGTCGGGGGGGGCAGGAACACTGAAGCTTTCTTT. It specifies CASSLVGGGRNTEAFF.

This clone was counted a few times. One end of the junction varies from germline; a read error may be responsible. The V call is TRBV10-1, the J call TRBJ2-7, with 9 positions matching TRBD1. Germline V gives CDR1 WNHNN, CDR2 SYGVQD (reference sequence). This CDR3 is built from 13 residues. CDR3 region: CASSEPYRDRESF. Written as DNA, the CDR3 is TGCGCCAGCAGTGAACCCTACCGGGACAGGGAGAGCTTC.

The V and J genes are TRBV4-1 and TRBJ2-5; perhaps TRBD2 as D (6 bases). The CDR3 is 17 amino acids. Trimming removed 0 bases from V and 6 bases from J, with 20 bases in between. Germline V gene lookup returns CDR1 MGHRA and CDR2 YSYEKL. CDR3: CASSQEGVAAYLKTQYF. The CDR3 DNA sequence: TGCGCCAGCAGCCAAGAAGGGGTAGCGGCGTACCTGAAGACCCAGTACTTC.

The table lists this clone with a count of one. The rearrangement links TRBV30 to TRBJ1-5; possibly TRBD1 for D (5 bases). The CDR3 is made up of 13 amino acids. Trimming removed 2 bases from V and 1 base from J, with 6 bases in between. Looked up from germline, CDR1 is GTSNPN and CDR2 is SVGIG (reference sequence). The CDR3: CAWSRGSNQPQHF. DNA of the CDR3: TGTGCCTGGAGTCGGGGGAGCAATCAGCCCCAGCATTTT. Full variable domain (missing parts from reference TRBV30 and TRBJ1-5): SQTIHQWPATLVQPVGSPLSLECTVEGTSNPNLYWYRQAAGRGLQLLFYSVGIGQISSEVPQNLSASRPQDRQFILSSKKLLLSDSGFYLCAWSRGSNQPQHFGDGTRLSIL.